This entry lists 25 T cell receptor beta chains sequenced from one sample in a study of T cell responses to AZD1222 COVID-19 vaccine. Assay: immunoSEQ multiplex PCR; the TCRdb copy retains only in-frame clones and omits some. The sample has around 140,000 clones, about 91% seen once; the top ten hold 1.4% to 1.5%. The sequences come from peripheral blood, collected on day 0 of AZD1222 vaccination. Receptors originate from an adult in good health.

The chain employs TRBV11-3 and TRBJ2-4; D call uncertain. The V gene lost 3 bases and the J gene lost 0 bases, with 6 bases spanning the gap. The CDR3 sequence is 14 residues long. Per the germline V gene, CDR1 is SGHNT and CDR2 is YENEEA. CDR3 DNA sequence: TGTGCCAGCAGCTTTCCACTAGCCAAAAACATTCAGTACTTC. As protein: CASSFPLAKNIQYF.

The chain carries TRBV5-1 and TRBJ2-7; 11 nucleotides match TRBD2. Germline-derived CDR1 and CDR2 are SGHRS and YFSETQ. CDR3 length: 16 residues. Germline trimming cut 1 base from V and 5 bases from J; bases unmatched to any gene: 8. CDR3 region: CASSLMVLLAGDEQYF. The CDR3 DNA reads as TGCGCCAGCAGCTTGATGGTCCTACTAGCGGGAGACGAGCAGTACTTC.

This chain joins TRBV1 and TRBJ2-5; TRBD2, the table's D call, lacks a check against the DNA. TRBV1 is termed a pseudogene. The CDR3 sequence is 15 residues long. The CDR3 sequence is CTSSQLAGVGETQYF. CDR3 coding DNA: TGCACCAGCAGCCAACTAGCGGGAGTGGGGGAGACCCAGTACTTC.

The rearrangement links TRBV30 to TRBJ1-5; D gene unclear. The CDR3 has 13 residues. V lost 5 bases and J lost 5, with 13 bases in between. The V gene's germline CDR1 is GTSNPN and CDR2 SVGIG (reference sequence). DNA for the CDR3: TGTGCCTGGGGTGAGGCGTCCGATCAGCCCCAGCATTTT. Protein sequence: CAWGEASDQPQHF.

This chain connects TRBV28 to TRBJ1-3; D gene ambiguous. The CDR3 extends over 16 amino acids. Trimming shortened V by 5 bases and J by 1 base, and 15 bases separated the two germline ends. CDR1 and CDR2 (germline): MDHEN, SYDVKM. In DNA form, the CDR3 reads TGTGCCAGCAGTCTACCGATCCGACGGTCTGGAAACACCATATATTTT. Translated, it gives CASSLPIRRSGNTIYF.

In this sample, this clone turned up once. The V call is TRBV7-2, the J call TRBJ2-1, with TRBD2 identical over 7 bases. The CDR3 sequence is 14 residues long. CDR1 and CDR2 (germline): SGHTA, FQGNSA. Trimming at V came to 4 bases and at J to 16 bases, leaving 16 bases not matched to a gene. Here the CDR3 reads CASSSGAGPINEFF. The CDR3 DNA reads TGTGCCAGCAGCTCGGGAGCGGGGCCCATAAATGAATTCTTC.

This clone was counted once. The rearrangement joins TRBV6-2 or TRBV6-3 to TRBJ2-5; 15 bases are a match to TRBD2. The CDR3 extends over 16 amino acids. V gave up 6 bases and J gave up 2 bases; unmatched junction bases: 4. The germline V gene encodes CDR1 MNHEY and CDR2 SVGEGT. The CDR3 DNA is TGTGCCAGCAGCCGCGGACTAGCGGGAGGGCAAGAGACCCAGTACTTC. Translating it yields CASSRGLAGGQETQYF.

V and J are TRBV10-3 and TRBJ1-2, with 7 bases fitting TRBD1. Per the germline V gene, CDR1 is ENHRY and CDR2 is SYGVKD. This CDR3 spans 13 amino acids. The J segment lost 3 bases and the V segment lost 3 bases, leaving 1 base of the junction unmatched. Here the CDR3 DNA reads TGTGCCATCAGTGACAGGGGGGACTATGGCTACACCTTC. Amino acids: CAISDRGDYGYTF.

The chain combines TRBV7-9 with TRBJ1-2; D might be TRBD1 (6 bases). Germline V gene data show CDR1 as SEHNR and CDR2 as FQNEAQ (reference sequence). The CDR3 sequence is 15 residues long. V was pared by 0 bases and J by 4 bases, with 12 bases between. CDR3 nucleotide sequence: TGTGCCAGCAGCTTAGCGGGAGGACAGACCTATGGCTACACCTTC. This sequence encodes CASSLAGGQTYGYTF.

The V and J genes are TRBV7-2 and TRBJ1-1, with D perhaps matching TRBD1 (5 bases). Deletions cut 2 bases from V and 8 bases from J, with 24 bases between. CDR1 and CDR2 (germline): SGHTA, FQGNSA. The CDR3 has 17 residues. CDR3 sequence: CASSLWGRAVLNVEAFF. The CDR3 nucleotides read TGTGCCAGCAGCTTATGGGGCAGGGCGGTCCTCAACGTCGAAGCTTTCTTT.

This clone was observed a single time. V is TRBV6-2 or TRBV6-3 and J is TRBJ2-3; the D is unclear. Trimming removed 5 bases at V and 4 bases at J, with 13 bases between. Germline V gene lookup returns CDR1 MNHEY and CDR2 SVGEGT. The CDR3 has 14 residues. Here the CDR3 reads CASSPVAIPDTQYF. CDR3 in DNA: TGTGCCAGCAGTCCCGTTGCGATCCCAGATACGCAGTATTTT.

The CDR3: CASSLVRGASNQPQHF. CDR3 coding DNA: TGTGCCAGCAGTTTGGTCCGCGGGGCCAGCAATCAGCCCCAGCATTTT. This rearrangement joins TRBV28 to TRBJ1-5; the D gene is possibly TRBD1 (5 bases). The CDR3 totals 16 residues. Germline CDR1 is MDHEN and CDR2 is SYDVKM. With 3 bases removed from V and 1 base from J, the gap between germline ends came to 13 bases.

The chain has TRBV5-4 and TRBJ1-1; no definite D call. V was trimmed by 3 bases and J by 10 bases, leaving 19 bases between them. The length of the CDR3 is 14 residues. Germline CDR1 and CDR2: SGHNT and YYREEE (reference sequence). The chain's CDR3 is CASSSSSGGFGAFF. CDR3 sequence (DNA): TGTGCCAGCAGCTCCAGCTCCGGAGGATTTGGAGCTTTCTTT.

The chain carries TRBV28 and TRBJ1-2; perhaps TRBD1 as D (6 bases). V lost 2 bases and J lost 8, with 15 bases in between. CDR3 length: 14 residues. The germline gives CDR1 MDHEN, CDR2 SYDVKM. The CDR3 loop is CASSLGGAGNGYTF. The CDR3 bases are TGTGCCAGCAGTTTAGGGGGCGCGGGAAACGGCTACACCTTC.

This chain links TRBV6-5 with TRBJ1-2; TRBD1 aligns across 9 bases. CDR3 size: 13 residues. Germline trimming cut 5 bases from V and 5 bases from J; bases unmatched to any gene: 3. CDR1 MNHEY and CDR2 SVGAGI come from the germline V gene. The CDR3 reads CASSLQGAYGYTF. In DNA form, the CDR3 reads TGTGCCAGCAGTCTACAGGGGGCTTATGGCTACACCTTC.

The chain couples TRBV12-5 to TRBJ1-1; D uncertain. The CDR3 is made up of 13 amino acids. The germline V and J ends were trimmed by 6 bases and 0 bases, with 8 bases remaining between them. Germline loops: CDR1 LGHNT, CDR2 FRNRAP. Here the CDR3 DNA reads TGTGCTAGTGGGGCTAAAGTGAACACTGAAGCTTTCTTT. This codes for CASGAKVNTEAFF.

This chain links TRBV6-5 with TRBJ1-6; D call uncertain. The ends were cut back, 7 bases at V and 8 bases at J, with 12 bases in the middle. The germline V gene encodes CDR1 MNHEY and CDR2 SVGAGI. The CDR3 covers 13 residues. CDR3 protein: CASTIGVDSPLHF. The CDR3 nucleotides read TGTGCCAGCACCATAGGCGTGGATTCACCCCTCCACTTT.

This chain joins TRBV25-1 and TRBJ2-1, with D perhaps matching TRBD1 (6 bases). This CDR3 region has 16 residues. CDR1 MGHDK and CDR2 SYGVNS come from the germline V gene. V lost 1 base and J 4 bases, leaving 14 bases between the germline ends. As DNA, the CDR3 is TGTGCCAGCAGTGAATCTGCAGGGGCATTATACAATGAGCAGTTCTTC. It specifies CASSESAGALYNEQFF. The full variable domain, rest sourced from reference TRBV25-1 and TRBJ2-1, is EADIYQTPRYLVIGTGKKITLECSQTMGHDKMYWYQQDPGMELHLIHYSYGVNSTEKGDLSSESTVSRIRTEHFPLTLESARPSHTSQYLCASSESAGALYNEQFFGPGTRLTVL.

The chain combines TRBV2 with TRBJ2-5; D is ambiguous. The V end lost 6 bases, the J end lost 5 bases, and 13 bases lay between the germline ends. Germline V gene sequence: CDR1 SNHLY, CDR2 FYNNEI. This CDR3 is 13 amino acids long. In DNA form, the CDR3 reads TGTGCCAGCAGCAACCGAGTGGAGGAGACCCAGTACTTC. Encoded protein: CASSNRVEETQYF.

The chain combines TRBV9 with TRBJ1-1; D possibly corresponds to TRBD1 (5 bases). CDR3 size: 18 residues. CDR1 and CDR2 (germline): SGDLS, YYNGEE. V shed 0 bases and J shed 5 bases, with 23 bases lying between them. The DNA for the CDR3 is TGTGCCAGCAGCGTAGGCTCGTCGCTTGTAGGTGGGGCAACTGAAGCTTTCTTT. Its protein is CASSVGSSLVGGATEAFF.

J is TRBJ2-1 and V is TRBV6-2 or TRBV6-3, with D maybe TRBD2 (6 bases). This CDR3 has 15 residues. The germline V gene has CDR1 MNHEY and CDR2 SVGEGT. V was shortened by 2 bases and J by 4 bases, with 12 bases between the two germline ends. CDR3 region: CASSYGAGFYNEQFF. The CDR3 DNA sequence: TGTGCCAGCAGTTACGGGGCGGGATTTTACAATGAGCAGTTCTTC.

This sequence joins TRBV3-1 (or the pseudogene TRBV3-2) and TRBJ2-7; 7 nucleotides match TRBD2. Looked up from germline, CDR1 is LGHDT and CDR2 is YNNKEL (reference sequence). V lost 8 bases to trimming and J lost 0 bases; unmatched junction nucleotides: 7. The CDR3 spans 14 residues. Here the CDR3 reads CASSRGRVSYEQYF. Written as DNA, the CDR3 is TGTGCCAGCTCACGGGGGAGGGTCTCCTACGAGCAGTACTTC.

The rearrangement uses TRBV3-1 (or the pseudogene TRBV3-2) and TRBJ1-2; the D is unclear. This CDR3 has 16 amino acids. Germline V gene data show CDR1 as LGHDT and CDR2 as YNNKEL (reference sequence). V was shortened by 8 bases and J by 3 bases, with 22 bases between the two germline ends. DNA of the CDR3: TGTGCCAGCGCGAGCCACGTGTCAGGACCCCACTATGGCTACACCTTC. It encodes CASASHVSGPHYGYTF.

This rearrangement joins TRBV9 to TRBJ2-7; perhaps D is TRBD1 or TRBD2 (6 bases each). CDR1 is SGDLS, CDR2 YYNGEE, per germline. The CDR3 covers 14 residues. Deletions cut 4 bases from V and 3 bases from J, with 14 bases between. The CDR3 coding sequence is TGTGCCAGCAGCCCCCACGGGGGCAGCTACGAGCAGTACTTC. This encodes CASSPHGGSYEQYF.

The V and J genes are TRBV30 and TRBJ1-1; D gene uncertain. Germline V lookup: CDR1 GTSNPN, CDR2 SVGIG (reference sequence). This CDR3 comprises 15 residues. V lost 1 base and J lost 4, with 16 bases in between. DNA of the CDR3: TGTGCCTGGAGTGGGACCCCTCCCCAGAGCACTGAAGCTTTCTTT. Protein sequence: CAWSGTPPQSTEAFF.